The source of this TCR beta chain is a study of CD8 T cells in Susac syndrome. RNA in amounts of roughly 0.5 to 1 ug was reverse transcribed with random hexamers. By means of immunoSEQ multiplex PCR, TCR beta CDR3 spanning 54 Vbeta and 13 Jbeta underwent amplification. Using its own MiXCR run on the immunoSEQ multiplex PCR reads, TCRdb lists one record per CDR3 protein. The table includes about 150,000 distinct CDR3 sequences, approximately 95% detected once. This CDR3 is 13 amino acids long. Germline values: CDR1 SNHLY, CDR2 FYNNEI. Trimming took 7 bases from V and 5 from J; bases not matched to a gene: 7. CD8+ and CD4+ T cells from blood underwent TCR beta sequencing, which was carried out in a high-throughput format. The multiple sclerosis controls were treatment-naive patients with relapsing-remitting disease that was stable or active. FACS enriched CD8+ TEMRA cells, while bulk CD8+ and CD4+ were negatively isolated.

This chain links TRBV2 with TRBJ1-1, with 7 nucleotides matching TRBD1. Sequenced: CD4+ T cells from PBMCs. The clonotype originates from a human donor with multiple sclerosis. The CDR3 bases are TGTGCCAGCACCCCGACAGGGCGGACTGAAGCTTTCTTT. This gives the protein CASTPTGRTEAFF. The complete variable domain, with remaining parts taken from reference TRBV2 and TRBJ1-1, reads EPEVTQTPSHQVTQMGQEVILRCVPISNHLYFYWYRQILGQKVEFLVSFYNNEISEKSEIFDDQFSVERPDGSNFTLKIRSTKLEDSAMYFCASTPTGRTEAFFGQGTRLTVV.